This T cell receptor beta chain originates from a study of beta chain features in type 1 diabetes. Every isolated RNA sample was fully reverse transcribed, so sequencing captured expressed TCRB transcripts. The repertoire was sequenced with immunoSEQ multiplex PCR; TCRdb's copy has only in-frame clones and lacks some. This table holds approximately 330,000 clones, roughly 11% found once. CDR1 is SGHTA, CDR2 FQGTGA, per germline. V trimming: 6 bases; J trimming: 1 base; junction bases outside the gene matches: 6. The CDR3 has 15 amino acids. The chain uses TRBV7-3 and TRBJ2-1; 7 nucleotides match TRBD1. The receptor was derived from a woman under 40 in good health. Input material: naive CD4+ T cells from blood. As DNA, the CDR3 is TGTGCCAGCAGTCTAACAGGGGATTCCTACAATGAGCAGTTCTTC. Its protein is CASSLTGDSYNEQFF.